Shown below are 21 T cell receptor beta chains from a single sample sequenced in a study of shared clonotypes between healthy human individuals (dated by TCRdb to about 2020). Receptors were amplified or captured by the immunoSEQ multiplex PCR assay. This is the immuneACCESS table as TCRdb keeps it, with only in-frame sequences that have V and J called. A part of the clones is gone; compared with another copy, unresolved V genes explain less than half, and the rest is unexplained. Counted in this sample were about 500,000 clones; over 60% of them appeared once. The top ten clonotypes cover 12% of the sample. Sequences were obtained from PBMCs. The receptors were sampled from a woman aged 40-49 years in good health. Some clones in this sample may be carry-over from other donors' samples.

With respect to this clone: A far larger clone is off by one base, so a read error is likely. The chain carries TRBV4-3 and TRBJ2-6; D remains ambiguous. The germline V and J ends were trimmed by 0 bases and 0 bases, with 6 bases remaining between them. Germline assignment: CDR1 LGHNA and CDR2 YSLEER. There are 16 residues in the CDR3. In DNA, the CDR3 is TGCGCCAGCAGCCAAGATTGGAGCTCTGGGGCCAACGTCCTGACTTTC. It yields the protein CASSQDWSSGANVLTF.

For the CDR3, the DNA is TGTGCCAGCAGCTTAGTGGCGGGGGCTACTACCTACGAGCAGTACTTC. It is translated as CASSLVAGATTYEQYF. The genes are TRBV7-2 and TRBJ2-5, with a weak D call TRBD2 (7 bases). The DNA end favors TRBJ2-7, so the J call may be wrong. The CDR3 is made up of 16 amino acids. The V gene's germline CDR1 is SGHTA and CDR2 FQGNSA.

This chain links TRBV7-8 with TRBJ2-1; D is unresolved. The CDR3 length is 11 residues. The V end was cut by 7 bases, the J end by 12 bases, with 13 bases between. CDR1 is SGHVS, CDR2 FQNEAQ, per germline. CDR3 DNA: TGTGCCAGCACCCAACAAGAGGTGCAGTTCTTC. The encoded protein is CASTQQEVQFF.

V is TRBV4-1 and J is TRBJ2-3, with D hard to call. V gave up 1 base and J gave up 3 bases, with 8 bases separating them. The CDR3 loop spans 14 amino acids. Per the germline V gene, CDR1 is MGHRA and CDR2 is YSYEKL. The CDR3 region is CASSQGYLTDTQYF. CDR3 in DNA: TGCGCCAGCAGCCAAGGGTATCTAACAGATACGCAGTATTTT.

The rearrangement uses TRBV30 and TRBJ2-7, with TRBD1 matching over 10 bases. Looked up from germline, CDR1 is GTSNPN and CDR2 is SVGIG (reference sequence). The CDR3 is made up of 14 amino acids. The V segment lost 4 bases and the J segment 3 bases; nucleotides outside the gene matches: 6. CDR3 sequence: CAWKTGTGDYEQYF. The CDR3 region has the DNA TGTGCCTGGAAGACCGGGACAGGGGACTACGAGCAGTACTTC.

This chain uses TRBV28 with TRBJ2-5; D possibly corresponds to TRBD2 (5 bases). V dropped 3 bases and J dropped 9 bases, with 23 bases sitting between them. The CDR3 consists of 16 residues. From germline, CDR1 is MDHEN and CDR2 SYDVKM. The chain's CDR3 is CASSLIRVISLRAQYF. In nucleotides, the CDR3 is TGTGCCAGCAGTTTGATTCGCGTGATCTCCCTGAGGGCCCAGTACTTC.

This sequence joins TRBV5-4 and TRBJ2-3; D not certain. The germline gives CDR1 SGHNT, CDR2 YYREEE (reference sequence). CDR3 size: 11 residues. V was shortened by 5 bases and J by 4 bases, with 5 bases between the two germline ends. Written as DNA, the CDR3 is TGTGCCAGCAGGCTGGCAGATACGCAGTATTTT. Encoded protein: CASRLADTQYF.

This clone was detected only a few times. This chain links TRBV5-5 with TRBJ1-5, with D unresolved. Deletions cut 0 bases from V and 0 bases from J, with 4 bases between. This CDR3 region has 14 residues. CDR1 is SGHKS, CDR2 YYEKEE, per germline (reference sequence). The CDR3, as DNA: TGTGCCAGCAGCTTGGCGGCTAGCAATCAGCCCCAGCATTTT. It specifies CASSLAASNQPQHF.

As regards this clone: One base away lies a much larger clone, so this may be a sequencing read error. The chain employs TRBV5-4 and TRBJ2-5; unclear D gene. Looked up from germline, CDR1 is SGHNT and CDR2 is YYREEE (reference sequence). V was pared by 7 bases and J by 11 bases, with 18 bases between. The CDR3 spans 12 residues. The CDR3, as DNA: TGTGCCAGCGGCAGCCCGAATAACGCGCAGTACTTC. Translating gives CASGSPNNAQYF.

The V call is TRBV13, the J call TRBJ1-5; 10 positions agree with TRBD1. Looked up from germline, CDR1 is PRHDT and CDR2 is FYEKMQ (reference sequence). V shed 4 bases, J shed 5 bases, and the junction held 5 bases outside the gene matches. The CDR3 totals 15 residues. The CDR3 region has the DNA TGTGCCAGCAGCTCTAGCGGGACAGGGGATCAGCCCCAGCATTTT. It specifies CASSSSGTGDQPQHF. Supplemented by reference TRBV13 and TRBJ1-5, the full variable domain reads AAGVIQSPRHLIKEKRETATLKCYPIPRHDTVYWYQQGPGQDPQFLISFYEKMQSDKGSIPDRFSAQQFSDYHSELNMSSLELGDSALYFCASSSSGTGDQPQHFGDGTRLSIL.

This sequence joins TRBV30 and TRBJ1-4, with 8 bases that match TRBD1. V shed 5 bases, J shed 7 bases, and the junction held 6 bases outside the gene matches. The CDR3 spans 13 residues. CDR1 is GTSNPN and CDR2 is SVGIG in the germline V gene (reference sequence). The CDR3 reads CAWGRGPGEKLFF. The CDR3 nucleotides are TGTGCCTGGGGCAGGGGGCCAGGTGAAAAACTGTTTTTT.

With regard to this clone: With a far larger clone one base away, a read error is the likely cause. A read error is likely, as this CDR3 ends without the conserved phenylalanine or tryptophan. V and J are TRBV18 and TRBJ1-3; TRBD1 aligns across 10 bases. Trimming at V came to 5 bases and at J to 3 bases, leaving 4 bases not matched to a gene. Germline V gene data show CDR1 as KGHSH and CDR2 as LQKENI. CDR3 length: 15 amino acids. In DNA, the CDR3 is TGTGCCAGCTCAGACAGGGGGCGGTATGGAAACACCATATATTTA. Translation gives CASSDRGRYGNTIYL.

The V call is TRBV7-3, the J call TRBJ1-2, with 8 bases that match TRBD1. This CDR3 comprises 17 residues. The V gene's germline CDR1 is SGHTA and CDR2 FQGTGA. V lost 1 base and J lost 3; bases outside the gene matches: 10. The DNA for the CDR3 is TGTGCCAGCAGCTTAAGGCCCCGACAGGGGATCGACTATGGCTACACCTTC. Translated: CASSLRPRQGIDYGYTF.

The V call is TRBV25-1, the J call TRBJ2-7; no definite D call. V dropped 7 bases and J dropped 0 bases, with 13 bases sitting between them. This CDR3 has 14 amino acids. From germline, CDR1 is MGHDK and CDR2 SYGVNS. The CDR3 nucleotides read TGTGCCAGCACCTCCCTTGCCGGCTCCTACGAGCAGTACTTC. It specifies CASTSLAGSYEQYF.

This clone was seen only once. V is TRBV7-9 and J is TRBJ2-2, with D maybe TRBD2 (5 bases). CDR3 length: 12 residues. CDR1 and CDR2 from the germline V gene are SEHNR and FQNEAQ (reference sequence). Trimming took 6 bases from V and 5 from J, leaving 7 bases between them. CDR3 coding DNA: TGTGCCAGCAGGGGAGAAACCGGGGAGCTGTTTTTT. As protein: CASRGETGELFF.

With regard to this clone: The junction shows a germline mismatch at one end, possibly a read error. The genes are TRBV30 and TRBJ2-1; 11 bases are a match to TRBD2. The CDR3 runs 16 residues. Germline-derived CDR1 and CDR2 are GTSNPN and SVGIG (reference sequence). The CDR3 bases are TGTGCCGGGAGCCGGGGGCTAGCGGGGGGATACAATGAGCAGTTCTTC. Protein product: CAGSRGLAGGYNEQFF.

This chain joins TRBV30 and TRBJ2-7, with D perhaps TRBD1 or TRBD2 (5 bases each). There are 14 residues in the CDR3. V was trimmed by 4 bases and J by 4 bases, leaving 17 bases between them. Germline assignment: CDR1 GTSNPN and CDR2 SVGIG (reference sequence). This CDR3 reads CAWTGTLPVYEQYF. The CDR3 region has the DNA TGTGCCTGGACGGGGACCCTACCAGTTTACGAGCAGTACTTC.

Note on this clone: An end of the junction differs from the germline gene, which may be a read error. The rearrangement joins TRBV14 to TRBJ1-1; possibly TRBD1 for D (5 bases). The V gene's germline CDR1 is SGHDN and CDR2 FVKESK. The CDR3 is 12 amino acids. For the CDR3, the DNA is TGTGCCAGCAGCCAAGATCGAGGGGCAATAATCTTT. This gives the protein CASSQDRGAIIF.

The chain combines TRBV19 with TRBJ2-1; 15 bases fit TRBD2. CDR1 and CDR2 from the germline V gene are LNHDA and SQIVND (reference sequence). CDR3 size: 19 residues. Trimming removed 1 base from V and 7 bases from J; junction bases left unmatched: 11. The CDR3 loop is CASSIARTSGRALGNEQFF. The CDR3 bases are TGTGCCAGTAGTATAGCGCGGACTAGCGGGAGGGCCCTAGGAAATGAGCAGTTCTTC.

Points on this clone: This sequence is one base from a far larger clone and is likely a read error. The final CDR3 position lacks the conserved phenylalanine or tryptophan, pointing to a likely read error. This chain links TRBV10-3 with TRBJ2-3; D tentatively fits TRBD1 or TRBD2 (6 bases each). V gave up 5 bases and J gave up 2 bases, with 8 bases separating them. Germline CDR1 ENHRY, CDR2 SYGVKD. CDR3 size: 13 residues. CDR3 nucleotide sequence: TGTGCCATCAGTAGGGGGGCCACAGATACGCAGTATTCT. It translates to CAISRGATDTQYS.

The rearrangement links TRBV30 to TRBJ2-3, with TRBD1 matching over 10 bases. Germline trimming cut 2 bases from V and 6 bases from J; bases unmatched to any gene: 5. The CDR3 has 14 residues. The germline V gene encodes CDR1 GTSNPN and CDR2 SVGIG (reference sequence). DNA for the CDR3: TGTGCCTGGAGTAGGGGACAGGGGAGCGATACGCAGTATTTT. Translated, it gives CAWSRGQGSDTQYF.